This is a list of T cell receptor beta chains from one sample in a study of Ad26.COV2.S vaccination and SARS-CoV-2 variants. Only in-frame clones appear in the TCRdb table, and some are missing; sequencing was by immunoSEQ multiplex PCR. The sample has approximately 480,000 clones, approximately 88% seen once. The specimen was peripheral blood, collected in a trial of Ad26.COV2.S vaccine versus placebo. The receptors were sampled from a person aged 18-65 years who received the Ad26.COV2.S COVID-19 vaccine or a placebo. CDR3s include the opening cysteine and the closing phenylalanine or tryptophan. Fields, in order: V gene, J gene, clone size, D gene, CDR3 protein, CDR3 DNA. D genes are given only for firm matches. Clone size appears in some rows only: once, few, many, or a class for an expanded clone.

TRBV6-5	TRBJ2-1	-	TRBD2	CASSYRTSGSQFF	TGTGCCAGCAGTTACCGGACTAGCGGATCGCAGTTCTTC
TRBV29-1	TRBJ2-1	-	TRBD1	CSVELGTVLF	TGCAGCGTTGAACTGGGGACAGTGCTCTTC
TRBV29-1	TRBJ1-1	-	-	CSVEGSPNAFF	TGCAGCGTTGAAGGCAGCCCGAATGCTTTCTTT
TRBV7-2	TRBJ2-7	-	-	CASSLPGYEQYF	TGTGCCAGCAGCCTACCGGGCTACGAGCAGTACTTC
TRBV12-5	TRBJ1-1	-	-	CASGLVVPTVLNTEAFF	TGTGCTAGTGGTTTGGTTGTACCGACCGTCTTGAACACTGAAGCTTTCTTT
TRBV27	TRBJ1-3	-	-	CASMSSSGNTIYF	TGTGCCAGCATGTCCAGCTCTGGAAACACCATATATTTT
TRBV9	TRBJ2-2	-	-	CASSLGLFANTGELFF	TGTGCCAGCAGCCTCGGACTGTTCGCGAACACCGGGGAGCTGTTTTTT
TRBV28	TRBJ1-6	-	-	CASRPDSSSYNSPLHF	TGTGCCAGCAGGCCGGACAGTAGCTCCTATAATTCACCCCTCCACTTT
TRBV5-4	TRBJ2-1	-	-	CASSLALDKDNEQFF	TGTGCCAGCAGCTTGGCGCTAGACAAGGACAATGAGCAGTTCTTC
TRBV4-2	TRBJ2-1	once	TRBD2	CASSQVAGLRTYNEQFF	TGTGCCAGCAGCCAAGTAGCGGGGCTGAGGACCTACAATGAGCAGTTCTTC
TRBV4-3	TRBJ2-2	once	-	CASSGGHVNTGELFF	TGCGCCAGCAGCGGGGGACACGTAAACACCGGGGAGCTGTTTTTT
TRBV5-1	TRBJ2-1	-	TRBD2	CASSRLAGGLEQFF	TGCGCCAGCTCTAGACTAGCGGGAGGACTCGAGCAGTTCTTC
TRBV4-1	TRBJ2-6	-	-	CASSQEGSGANVLTF	TGCGCCAGCAGCCAAGAGGGCTCTGGGGCCAACGTCCTGACTTTC
TRBV6-2/TRBV6-3	TRBJ2-7	-	-	CASRPPGGHEQYF	TGTGCCAGCAGACCTCCCGGGGGCCACGAGCAGTACTTC